The 3 T cell receptor beta chains below were found in one sample sequenced in a study of molecular identifiers for immune sequencing clone quantification. TCRdb redid the calling of the PCR reads with MiXCR, one entry per CDR3 protein. Found here are hundreds of thousands of distinct CDR3 sequences, around 25% of them singletons; the top ten hold 0.78%. The source material was naive CD8+ T cells from blood, with Jurkat cell RNA spiked in. Noted subset: FACS-sorted CD8+CD4-CCR7+CD45RA+ naive T cells. All receptors derive from a human donor in good health. Some libraries in this study had Jurkat cell RNA spiked in.

This clonotype occurred a few times. This chain uses TRBV9 with TRBJ2-2; D ambiguous. The CDR3 consists of 13 residues. The germline CDR1 and CDR2 sequences are SGDLS and YYNGEE. Trimming took 1 base from V and 4 from J, leaving 5 bases between them. The CDR3 sequence is CASSVPATGELFF. As DNA, the CDR3 is TGTGCCAGCAGCGTACCAGCCACCGGGGAGCTGTTTTTT. The full variable domain, in which reference TRBV9 and TRBJ2-2 provide the parts outside the CDR3, is DSGVTQTPKHLITATGQRVTLRCSPRSGDLSVYWYQQSLDQGLQFLIQYYNGEERAKGNILERFSAQQFPDLHSELNLSSLELGDSALYFCASSVPATGELFFGEGSRLTVL.

J is TRBJ2-1 and V is TRBV9, with 8 bases fitting TRBD1. Germline V gene lookup returns CDR1 SGDLS and CDR2 YYNGEE. Trimming removed 8 bases from V and 2 bases from J; junction bases left unmatched: 15. This CDR3 has 17 amino acids. In nucleotides, the CDR3 is TGTGCCAGGAGCCACCCCGGACAGGGAATTCCCTACAATGAGCAGTTCTTC. It translates to CARSHPGQGIPYNEQFF.

The V gene is TRBV28, the J gene TRBJ1-4; 7 bases align to TRBD1. This CDR3 contains 16 residues. Germline trimming cut 6 bases from V and 4 bases from J; bases unmatched to any gene: 11. Germline lookup yields CDR1 MDHEN and CDR2 SYDVKM. The CDR3 reads CASSLGQARINEKLFF. In nucleotides, the CDR3 is TGTGCCAGCAGCCTCGGACAGGCACGCATTAATGAAAAACTGTTTTTT.